Each of the 28 T cell receptor beta chains below was sequenced from the same sample in a study of T cell repertoires in cytomegalovirus infection. TCRdb ran MiXCR on the reads and lists one entry per CDR3 protein. The sample holds some 940,000 distinct CDR3 sequences, around 31% seen once. Antigens of these TCRs are unknown. The material was cultured CD8+ T cells from PBMCs, obtained from culture after CMV antigen stimulation. The receptors originated from a human donor in good health (CMV status not recorded). Some clones in this sample may be carry-over from other donors' samples.

This clonotype was picked up many times. The CDR3 here is CASSLSRGGVGGGYNEQFF. The CDR3 DNA reads as TGTGCCAGCAGCCTCTCCCGGGGCGGGGTGGGGGGGGGCTACAATGAGCAGTTCTTC. The rearrangement uses TRBV7-2 and TRBJ2-1; TRBD2 agrees at 7 bases. The CDR3 consists of 19 residues. The germline gives CDR1 SGHTA, CDR2 FQGNSA. The V and J ends lost 5 bases and 3 bases, in that order; junction bases with no gene match: 19.

This rearrangement joins TRBV10-1 to TRBJ2-3; D remains unclear. The CDR3 is 12 amino acids. V lost 4 bases and J lost 6, with 8 bases in between. Looked up from germline, CDR1 is WNHNN and CDR2 is SYGVQD (reference sequence). Here the CDR3 DNA reads TGCGCCAGCAGTGGGCAAGGCGATACGCAGTATTTT. Its protein is CASSGQGDTQYF.

This clonotype was counted only a few times. The V and J genes are TRBV6-2 or TRBV6-3 and TRBJ1-5, with D tentatively TRBD1 (6 bases). The CDR3 loop spans 13 amino acids. Germline V lookup: CDR1 MNHEY, CDR2 SVGEGT. V was shortened by 4 bases and J by 6 bases, with 10 bases between the two germline ends. CDR3 nucleotide sequence: TGTGCCAGCAGTTCCAACAGGGTTCAGCCCCAGCATTTT. It encodes CASSSNRVQPQHF.

This clonotype was observed a handful of times. The CDR3 sequence: CASSSPWGVPTGTYGYTF. CDR3 coding DNA: TGTGCCAGCAGCTCTCCGTGGGGGGTCCCGACAGGAACCTATGGCTACACCTTC. This chain uses TRBV7-2 with TRBJ1-2; TRBD1 is a possible D gene (6 bases). V was pared by 4 bases and J by 4 bases, with 25 bases between. The germline V gene encodes CDR1 SGHTA and CDR2 FQGNSA. CDR3 length: 18 residues.

The J gene is TRBJ1-1, the V gene TRBV18; maybe TRBD1 (5 bases). V was shortened by 3 bases and J by 3 bases, with 17 bases between the two germline ends. Germline V gene data show CDR1 as KGHSH and CDR2 as LQKENI. The CDR3 sequence is 16 residues long. CDR3 protein: CASSPSMYSTDTEAFF. Here the CDR3 DNA reads TGTGCCAGCTCACCCTCGATGTATTCGACAGACACTGAAGCTTTCTTT. Filled out from reference TRBV18 and TRBJ1-1, the complete variable domain reads NAGVMQNPRHLVRRRGQEARLRCSPMKGHSHVYWYRQLPEEGLKFMVYLQKENIIDESGMPKERFSAEFPKEGPSILRIQQVVRGDSAAYFCASSPSMYSTDTEAFFGQGTRLTVV.

This chain joins TRBV20-1 and TRBJ1-6, with D perhaps matching TRBD1 (5 bases). The CDR3 sequence is 13 residues long. V lost 2 bases, J lost 8 bases, and 10 bases lay in between. Germline-derived CDR1 and CDR2 are DFQATT and SNEGSKA (reference sequence). The CDR3 here is CSARPQGYSPLHF. The CDR3 bases are TGCAGTGCTAGACCTCAGGGTTATTCACCCCTCCACTTT.

The genes are TRBV27 and TRBJ1-5; 8 bases agree with TRBD1. Looked up from germline, CDR1 is MNHEY and CDR2 is SMNVEV (reference sequence). The length of the CDR3 is 17 residues. V trimming: 6 bases; J trimming: 2 bases; junction bases outside the gene matches: 12. CDR3 nucleotide sequence: TGTGCCAGCAGGGGCGACAGGGGCAATATCGGCAATCAGCCCCAGCATTTT. It is translated as CASRGDRGNIGNQPQHF.

This clonotype showed up just a few times. The chain couples TRBV20-1 to TRBJ1-5; no clear D. From germline, CDR1 is DFQATT and CDR2 SNEGSKA (reference sequence). Trimming took off 0 bases at V and 4 bases at J, with 13 bases between the two ends. The CDR3 spans 15 residues. The CDR3 DNA reads as TGCAGTGCTAGAGATTTGGGATGGGGAAATCAGCCCCAGCATTTT. It codes for CSARDLGWGNQPQHF.

V and J are TRBV9 and TRBJ1-4; D is ambiguous. The CDR3 runs 14 residues. Trimming shortened V by 0 bases and J by 3 bases, and 6 bases separated the two germline ends. Germline CDR1 is SGDLS and CDR2 is YYNGEE. The CDR3 sequence: CASSVGHANEKLFF. CDR3 nucleotides: TGTGCCAGCAGCGTAGGGCACGCTAATGAAAAACTGTTTTTT.

Turning to this clonotype: The DNA is left out, because the CDR3 cannot be placed on it with certainty; the CDR3 is given as TCRdb lists it. This chain joins TRBV10-3 and TRBJ1-1; TRBD1 is the table's D call and was not checked against the DNA. The V gene's germline CDR1 is ENHRY and CDR2 SYGVKD. Inclusive of both ends, the CDR3 amounts to 20 amino acids. This chain's CDR3 is CAISFLNTEAFFGQGTGTFF.

This clonotype was detected a few times. The chain couples TRBV7-9 to TRBJ1-2; 10 bases agree with TRBD1. The CDR3 contains 17 residues. Germline V gene sequence: CDR1 SEHNR, CDR2 FQNEAQ (reference sequence). V lost 4 bases to trimming and J lost 2 bases; unmatched junction nucleotides: 10. The CDR3 is CASSSRDRGDSNYGYTF. The CDR3, as DNA: TGTGCCAGCAGCTCACGGGACAGGGGAGATTCGAACTATGGCTACACCTTC.

This sequence joins TRBV28 and TRBJ2-1; TRBD1 matches at 8 bases. CDR3 size: 18 residues. Germline V gene data show CDR1 as MDHEN and CDR2 as SYDVKM. J lost 8 bases, V lost 5 bases, and 20 bases had no gene match. CDR3 residues: CASSETFWGRGLFYEQFF. The CDR3 nucleotides read TGTGCCAGCAGTGAGACTTTTTGGGGCAGGGGGCTTTTTTATGAGCAGTTCTTC.

This clonotype has just a few counts. The rearrangement links TRBV27 to TRBJ1-4; the match to TRBD1 covers 7 bases. Germline loops: CDR1 MNHEY, CDR2 SMNVEV (reference sequence). The CDR3 totals 16 residues. V shed 6 bases, J shed 6 bases, and the junction held 13 bases outside the gene matches. CDR3 protein: CASSHAVGGDDEKLFF. Here the CDR3 DNA reads TGTGCCAGCAGCCACGCTGTAGGGGGCGATGATGAAAAACTGTTTTTT.

The chain carries TRBV6-2 or TRBV6-3 and TRBJ2-2, with TRBD1 as a possible D gene (5 bases). This CDR3 has 16 residues. The ends were cut back, 2 bases at V and 7 bases at J, with 17 bases in the middle. Per the germline V gene, CDR1 is MNHEY and CDR2 is SVGEGT. CDR3 residues: CASSYLDSLQGGELFF. CDR3 sequence (DNA): TGTGCCAGCAGTTACCTCGACTCCCTTCAGGGCGGGGAGCTGTTTTTT.

This chain uses TRBV11-1 with TRBJ2-1; D is possibly TRBD2 (5 bases). The CDR3 contains 13 residues. Germline V gives CDR1 SGHAT, CDR2 FQDESV (reference sequence). V was trimmed by 3 bases and J by 5 bases, leaving 8 bases between them. CDR3 region: CASSLGENNEQFF. For the CDR3, the DNA is TGTGCCAGCAGCTTGGGAGAAAACAATGAGCAGTTCTTC.

This clonotype has only one observation. CDR3 sequence: CASSLAAGTGPPTSSAYGYTF. Written as DNA, the CDR3 is TGTGCCAGCAGCTTAGCGGCGGGAACAGGACCACCTACTTCCTCTGCCTATGGCTACACCTTC. V gene TRBV11-1 combines with J gene TRBJ1-2; D may be TRBD1 (5 bases). This CDR3 has 21 amino acids. In germline, CDR1 is SGHAT, CDR2 FQDESV (reference sequence). V lost 0 bases, J lost 4 bases, and 30 bases lay in between.

This clonotype turned up a few times. The chain uses TRBV12-3 or TRBV12-4 and TRBJ2-7; D unclear. CDR3 length: 15 residues. Between the trimmed V and J ends, which lost 5 bases and 3 bases, there was a span of 17 bases. The CDR3 region has the DNA TGTGCCAGCAGTGAATTTGCCCCAAGCCGCTACGAGCAGTACTTC. The encoded protein is CASSEFAPSRYEQYF.

This chain connects TRBV7-2 to TRBJ2-3; 9 nucleotides agree with TRBD2. This CDR3 is built from 16 residues. With V trimmed by 2 bases and J by 2 bases, 5 bases remained unmatched. CDR1 and CDR2 from the germline V gene are SGHTA and FQGNSA. In nucleotides, the CDR3 is TGTGCCAGCAGCTTAATCCTAGCGGGGCTCACAGATACGCAGTATTTT. Amino acid sequence: CASSLILAGLTDTQYF.

Ten or more counts support this clonotype. The rearrangement links TRBV7-8 to TRBJ2-1, with D possibly being TRBD1 or TRBD2 (6 bases each). The CDR3 is made up of 16 amino acids. Germline-derived CDR1 and CDR2 are SGHVS and FQNEAQ. V dropped 5 bases and J dropped 4 bases, with 18 bases sitting between them. CDR3 amino acids: CASSIGGHYIYNEQFF. In DNA form, the CDR3 reads TGTGCCAGCAGCATCGGGGGCCACTATATTTACAATGAGCAGTTCTTC. Together with reference TRBV7-8 and TRBJ2-1, the CDR3 gives the full variable domain: GAGVSQSPRYKVAKRGQDVALRCDPISGHVSLFWYQQALGQGPEFLTYFQNEAQLDKSGLPSDRFFAERPEGSVSTLKIQRTQQEDSAVYLCASSIGGHYIYNEQFFGPGTRLTVL.

The CDR3 bases are TGCAGCGTTGACAAAGACGGTAGGGGGACAGTTCATGGCTACACCTTC. Its translation is CSVDKDGRGTVHGYTF. V usage is TRBV29-1 and J usage is TRBJ1-2, with 7 bases aligning to TRBD1. In germline, CDR1 is SQVTM, CDR2 ANQGSEA. The CDR3 sequence is 16 residues long. Trimming took 3 bases from V and 6 from J; bases not matched to a gene: 16.

This chain links TRBV7-9 with TRBJ1-1; no clear D. Germline loops: CDR1 SEHNR, CDR2 FQNEAQ (reference sequence). This CDR3 region has 14 residues. V gave up 5 bases and J gave up 2 bases, with 12 bases separating them. CDR3 sequence (DNA): TGTGCCAGCAGCACCCGGGTAGCCAACACTGAAGCTTTCTTT. Amino acids: CASSTRVANTEAFF.

This clonotype was detected only a few times. The genes are TRBV24-1 and TRBJ2-1; 9 positions match TRBD1. The junction had 7 bases not matched to a gene; V was cut back by 5 bases and J by 3 bases. This CDR3 is 16 amino acids long. CDR1 is KGHDR, CDR2 SFDVKD, per germline. CDR3 protein: CATSAFGTGYYNEQFF. The CDR3 coding sequence is TGTGCCACCAGTGCCTTCGGGACAGGGTACTACAATGAGCAGTTCTTC.

This clonotype has only a few counts. This rearrangement joins TRBV6-1 to TRBJ2-7, with D tentatively TRBD1 (6 bases). The CDR3 spans 14 residues. V shed 7 bases and J shed 0 bases, with 13 bases lying between them. Per germline, CDR1 MNHNS and CDR2 SASEGT. The CDR3 DNA reads as TGTGCCAGCAACGGACAGACCCGCTCCTACGAGCAGTACTTC. Its protein product is CASNGQTRSYEQYF.

The gene calls are TRBV19 and TRBJ1-2; possible D gene TRBD1, 5 bases. Trimming removed 9 bases from V and 0 bases from J, with 8 bases in between. Germline CDR1 is LNHDA and CDR2 is SQIVND (reference sequence). The CDR3 is 12 amino acids. The CDR3 nucleotides are TGTGCCAGCCGACAGCCTAACTATGGCTACACCTTC. Its protein is CASRQPNYGYTF.

This clonotype occurred many times. DNA for the CDR3: TGTGCCAGCAGCGGAAAGCGGGGCGAAACCTACAATGAGCAGTTCTTC. It yields the protein CASSGKRGETYNEQFF. This chain links TRBV7-6 with TRBJ2-1, with TRBD2 matching over 7 bases. The germline gives CDR1 SGHVS, CDR2 FNYEAQ. The trim removed 5 bases at V and 2 bases at J, leaving 9 bases unmatched. The CDR3 is made up of 16 amino acids.

The rearrangement links TRBV7-6 to TRBJ1-2; no clear D gene. The CDR3 loop spans 15 amino acids. Germline CDR1 SGHVS, CDR2 FNYEAQ. V lost 1 base to trimming and J lost 3 bases, with 12 bases between them. CDR3 loop: CASSLGRRTDYGYTF. The CDR3 nucleotides read TGTGCCAGCAGCTTAGGGCGCCGGACGGACTATGGCTACACCTTC.

For this clonotype: A much larger clone differs from this one at a single base, so this may be a read error. This rearrangement joins TRBV28 to TRBJ2-5; D is uncertain. In germline, CDR1 is MDHEN, CDR2 SYDVKM. The CDR3 is 15 amino acids. V lost 3 bases to trimming and J lost 3 bases, with 14 bases between them. Written as DNA, the CDR3 is TGTGCCAGCAGTTTGGGCCACATCAGAGAAGAGACCCAGTACTTC. Protein: CASSLGHIREETQYF.

In this sample, this clonotype turned up many times. This chain's CDR3 is CASSLDGYGYEQYF. DNA of the CDR3: TGTGCCAGCAGCTTAGATGGATATGGTTACGAGCAGTACTTC. The chain recombines TRBV7-8 with TRBJ2-7; D ambiguous. V lost 1 base and J lost 4, with 11 bases in between. The CDR3 length is 14 residues. Germline loops: CDR1 SGHVS, CDR2 FQNEAQ.